The source of this TCR beta chain is a study of cytomegalovirus exposure and HLA in healthy donors. Notes on this clone: No antigen is known for it.

CDR1 and CDR2 (germline): SGHTA, FQGTGA. This CDR3 contains 18 residues. Trimming removed 4 bases at V and 7 bases at J, with 25 bases between. Vbeta (60) and Jbeta (13) primers were used in the PCR. In the original workflow: Some 9.9 million of some 80 million unique TCR beta chains were shared, per a later count. The protocol was immunoSEQ multiplex PCR, while the TCRdb copy is restricted to in-frame clones and leaves out a portion. V and J calls and clone size are as listed in that table; D and trimming were resolved from the DNA. The sample gives under 75,000 clones, 55% to 75% of which show up once; 17% is in the top ten. The study, taken as a whole, reports: On later analysis, the bulk of CMV-associated TCR beta chains appeared to be HLA-restricted.

This TCR came from a man aged 40-55 years in good health and CMV-seropositive. Sequencing was performed on PBMCs. The chain couples TRBV7-3 to TRBJ2-2, with D possibly TRBD1 on 6 matching bases. The CDR3: CASSSLRGQGSRNGELFF. The CDR3 DNA reads TGTGCCAGCAGCTCCCTCAGAGGCCAGGGGAGTAGGAACGGGGAGCTGTTTTTT.